This is a list of T cell receptor beta chains from one sample in a study of T cells after somatic rescue of genetic block. The method was immunoSEQ multiplex PCR; TCRdb's version includes in-frame clones alone and lacks a portion of them. The repertoire holds approximately 58,000 clones, roughly 96% seen once, with more than 0.075% in the top ten. Material: peripheral blood mononuclear cells (PBMCs). The receptor source for this set is a child younger than two. Both conserved end residues are part of each CDR3.

j_gene: TRBJ2-1
v_gene: TRBV6-5
CDR3aa: CASSYRPSGRNEQFF

j_gene: TRBJ2-5
v_gene: TRBV13
CDR3aa: CASSLAGGSGETQYF

j_gene: TRBJ2-1
v_gene: TRBV4-3
CDR3aa: CASSQAWTSVSNEQFF

j_gene: TRBJ1-2
v_gene: TRBV18
CDR3aa: CASSPDRVGGYTF

j_gene: TRBJ2-7
v_gene: TRBV5-4
CDR3aa: CASSRGGTPSYEQYF

j_gene: TRBJ2-1
v_gene: TRBV19
CDR3aa: CASSVSGRARDEQFF

j_gene: TRBJ1-1
v_gene: TRBV27
CDR3aa: CASSLGAEAFF

j_gene: TRBJ2-3
v_gene: TRBV7-9
CDR3aa: CASSLAVGDTQYF

j_gene: TRBJ2-1
v_gene: TRBV9
CDR3aa: CASSPSGGGADEQFF

j_gene: TRBJ1-4
v_gene: TRBV5-1
CDR3aa: CASSLAGVSEKLFF

j_gene: TRBJ2-7
v_gene: TRBV7-6
CDR3aa: CASSPRQGGYEQYF

j_gene: TRBJ2-5
v_gene: TRBV10-3
CDR3aa: CAISGTGRGETQYF

j_gene: TRBJ1-2
v_gene: TRBV6-6
CDR3aa: CATSRSGPDYGYTF

j_gene: TRBJ2-5
v_gene: TRBV9
CDR3aa: CASSGRGGPETQYF

j_gene: TRBJ2-1
v_gene: TRBV30
CDR3aa: CAWSDNRLILGDEQFF

j_gene: TRBJ2-1
v_gene: TRBV30
CDR3aa: CAWSVRGGLAGGVDNEQFF

j_gene: TRBJ2-7
v_gene: TRBV19
CDR3aa: CASSPRTGGAYEQYF

j_gene: TRBJ2-2
v_gene: TRBV7-8
CDR3aa: CASSVGTSGRARELFF

j_gene: TRBJ1-4
v_gene: TRBV30
CDR3aa: CACGGEKLFF

j_gene: TRBJ2-5
v_gene: TRBV29-1
CDR3aa: CSVPDREETQYF